The next 30 T cell receptor beta chains were all read from a single sample in a study of T-cell reconstitution after alpha-beta-depleted transplantation in children. Unique molecular identifiers were built into the TCRbeta library. MiXCR was run by TCRdb on the PCR reads, yielding one entry per CDR3 protein. This table has about 610,000 distinct CDR3 sequences, about 10% appearing once. The starting material was PBMCs from the stem cell graft donor, obtained from the stem cell graft. Receptors were obtained from a human donor who donated a stem cell graft to a child with acute myeloid leukemia.

This clonotype was counted at least ten times. The V gene is TRBV25-1, the J gene TRBJ2-3; D could derive from TRBD1 or TRBD2 (5 bases each). V lost 1 base and J lost 2, with 13 bases in between. Germline V gene lookup returns CDR1 MGHDK and CDR2 SYGVNS. The CDR3 is made up of 16 amino acids. The CDR3 bases are TGTGCCAGCAGTGAATTGAGAGGGGAGAACACAGATACGCAGTATTTT. It yields the protein CASSELRGENTDTQYF.

The V gene is TRBV7-3, the J gene TRBJ2-7, with D tentatively TRBD1 (6 bases). V shed 5 bases and J shed 2 bases, with 13 bases lying between them. Germline V CDR1 and CDR2: SGHTA, FQGTGA. The CDR3 runs 14 residues. The CDR3, as DNA: TGTGCCAGCAGCCCCCGAGCAGGGGCCTACGAGCAGTACTTC. This codes for CASSPRAGAYEQYF.

The chain carries TRBV5-1 and TRBJ2-7; D may be TRBD1 (5 bases). CDR3 length: 13 amino acids. Per germline, CDR1 SGHRS and CDR2 YFSETQ. Deletions cut 8 bases from V and 2 bases from J, with 14 bases between. The CDR3 loop reads CARPTADPYEQYF. The CDR3 nucleotides are TGCGCCAGACCGACAGCTGATCCCTACGAGCAGTACTTC. Based on the CDR3 plus reference TRBV5-1 and TRBJ2-7, the full variable domain is KAGVTQTPRYLIKTRGQQVTLSCSPISGHRSVSWYQQTPGQGLQFLFEYFSETQRNKGNFPGRFSGRQFSNSRSEMNVSTLELGDSALYLCARPTADPYEQYFGPGTRLTVT.

At least ten counts were recorded for this clonotype. The chain is built from TRBV12-3 or TRBV12-4 and TRBJ1-1, with D tentatively TRBD1 (6 bases). The CDR3 runs to 13 residues. V was pared by 6 bases and J by 5 bases, with 13 bases between. The CDR3 coding sequence is TGTGCCAGCAGCGGGTTAAGGGGGACTGAAGCTTTCTTT. It specifies CASSGLRGTEAFF.

This clonotype has ten or more counts. The V and J genes are TRBV7-9 and TRBJ2-7, with TRBD1 as a possible D gene (6 bases). V was cut by 3 bases and J by 2 bases, with 11 bases left in between. The germline V gene encodes CDR1 SEHNR and CDR2 FQNEAQ (reference sequence). This CDR3 contains 14 residues. CDR3 coding DNA: TGTGCCAGCAGCTTTGACAGGACTCCCTACGAGCAGTACTTC. Its protein is CASSFDRTPYEQYF.

The table lists this clonotype with many counts. The chain employs TRBV9 and TRBJ2-3, with 7 positions matching TRBD1. The CDR3 consists of 15 residues. V was clipped by 4 bases and J by 3 bases; unmatched bases: 8. Germline CDR1 reads SGDLS; CDR2 reads YYNGEE. In DNA, the CDR3 is TGTGCCAGCAGCAGGGACAGCGTAAGGACAGATACGCAGTATTTT. Translated, it gives CASSRDSVRTDTQYF.

In its sample, this clonotype was seen many times. This chain joins TRBV29-1 and TRBJ2-3; D assignment may be TRBD1 or TRBD2 (6 bases each). Per germline, CDR1 SQVTM and CDR2 ANQGSEA. V shed 3 bases and J shed 4 bases, with 20 bases lying between them. The CDR3 spans 16 residues. The CDR3 is CSVDGGGGTFADTQYF. The CDR3 coding sequence is TGCAGCGTTGACGGAGGAGGGGGGACATTCGCAGATACGCAGTATTTT.

The CDR3 protein is CASSRLGGGIDNEQFF. Here the CDR3 DNA reads TGTGCCAGTAGTCGGTTGGGGGGCGGCATAGACAATGAGCAGTTCTTC. This chain joins TRBV19 and TRBJ2-1; D possibly uses TRBD1 or TRBD2 (6 bases each). Germline V gene data show CDR1 as LNHDA and CDR2 as SQIVND (reference sequence). The CDR3 runs 16 residues. Trimming took off 5 bases at V and 5 bases at J, with 19 bases between the two ends. Together with reference TRBV19 and TRBJ2-1, the CDR3 gives the full variable domain: DGGITQSPKYLFRKEGQNVTLSCEQNLNHDAMYWYRQDPGQGLRLIYYSQIVNDFQKGDIAEGYSVSREKKESFPLTVTSAQKNPTAFYLCASSRLGGGIDNEQFFGPGTRLTVL.

In this sample, this clonotype turned up many times. The gene calls are TRBV9 and TRBJ2-7; maybe TRBD1 (5 bases). CDR1 and CDR2 (germline): SGDLS, YYNGEE. This CDR3 is built from 13 residues. V was trimmed by 3 bases and J by 3 bases, leaving 10 bases between them. DNA for the CDR3: TGTGCCAGCAGCGGGGGCGAGAACTACGAGCAGTACTTC. It specifies CASSGGENYEQYF.

This rearrangement joins TRBV29-1 to TRBJ1-1, with D hard to call. There are 12 residues in the CDR3. Germline CDR1 and CDR2: SQVTM and ANQGSEA. V was clipped by 8 bases and J by 0 bases, with 10 bases between them. DNA for the CDR3: TGCAGCTCCGAGAGACTGAACACTGAAGCTTTCTTT. Protein: CSSERLNTEAFF.

V gene TRBV5-1 combines with J gene TRBJ2-5; a possible D gene is TRBD2 (6 bases). Per germline, CDR1 SGHRS and CDR2 YFSETQ. The CDR3 covers 12 residues. V was shortened by 7 bases and J by 2 bases, with 9 bases between the two germline ends. The CDR3 sequence: CASEDYQETQYF. The CDR3 bases are TGCGCCAGCGAGGACTATCAAGAGACCCAGTACTTC.

J is TRBJ1-2 and V is TRBV14; D is possibly TRBD1 (6 bases). The length of the CDR3 is 17 residues. V was clipped by 0 bases and J by 4 bases, with 18 bases between them. From germline, CDR1 is SGHDN and CDR2 FVKESK. This CDR3 is CASSQDPMGAQVYGYTF. The CDR3 nucleotides read TGTGCCAGCAGCCAAGATCCCATGGGGGCGCAGGTCTATGGCTACACCTTC.

The rearrangement uses TRBV29-1 and TRBJ1-1; 11 bases match TRBD1. The germline V gene encodes CDR1 SQVTM and CDR2 ANQGSEA. This CDR3 region has 16 residues. V trimming: 1 base; J trimming: 6 bases; junction bases outside the gene matches: 10. The CDR3 DNA sequence: TGCAGCGTTGAAGCAGTTTCCGGGACAGGGGGGTCTGAAGCTTTCTTT. Its translation: CSVEAVSGTGGSEAFF.

A few counts support this clonotype. The rearrangement joins TRBV6-2 or TRBV6-3 to TRBJ2-4; 8 bases are shared with TRBD2. The germline V gene encodes CDR1 MNHEY and CDR2 SVGEGT. The CDR3 spans 19 residues. The junction had 14 bases not matched to a gene; V was cut back by 2 bases and J by 2 bases. The CDR3 region is CASSYESGGPRVPKNIQYF. The DNA for the CDR3 is TGTGCCAGCAGTTACGAGTCGGGAGGGCCGCGTGTGCCCAAAAACATTCAGTACTTC.

This clonotype showed up many times. V usage is TRBV6-5 and J usage is TRBJ1-1, with D unclear. From germline, CDR1 is MNHEY and CDR2 SVGAGI. Trimming pared 0 bases from V and 1 base from J, leaving 9 bases between. There are 15 residues in the CDR3. The CDR3 sequence: CASSYSWTGNTEAFF. CDR3 sequence (DNA): TGTGCCAGCAGTTACTCGTGGACGGGGAACACTGAAGCTTTCTTT.

With respect to this clonotype: A junction end diverges from the germline sequence, so it may reflect a read error. This sequence joins TRBV6-2 or TRBV6-3 and TRBJ2-4; D gene unclear. Germline V gives CDR1 MNHEY, CDR2 SVGEGT. This CDR3 comprises 16 residues. CDR3 residues: CASSYLPSGAKNIQYF. CDR3 nucleotide sequence: TGTGCCAGCAGTTACTTGCCCTCTGGAGCCAAAAACATTCAGTATTTC.

The table lists this clonotype with many counts. This sequence joins TRBV29-1 and TRBJ2-7; 10 positions agree with TRBD2. The J segment lost 4 bases and the V segment lost 5 bases, leaving 5 bases of the junction unmatched. The CDR3 loop spans 13 amino acids. Germline CDR1 is SQVTM and CDR2 is ANQGSEA. CDR3 loop: CSVRTSGIYEQYF. DNA of the CDR3: TGCAGCGTTAGGACTAGCGGTATTTACGAGCAGTACTTC.

This clonotype occurred many times. V gene TRBV15 combines with J gene TRBJ1-5; maybe TRBD1 (6 bases). Per the germline V gene, CDR1 is LNHNV and CDR2 is YYDKDF (reference sequence). V shed 0 bases and J shed 4 bases, with 13 bases lying between them. The CDR3 runs to 16 residues. The DNA for the CDR3 is TGTGCCACCAGCAGAGATGGCAGGGGAGATAATCAGCCCCAGCATTTT. Protein product: CATSRDGRGDNQPQHF.

This clonotype has ten or more counts. The CDR3 reads CSCYGPSGTYNEQFF. CDR3 in DNA: TGCAGTTGCTATGGACCTAGCGGGACCTACAATGAGCAGTTCTTC. J is TRBJ2-1 and V is TRBV20-1; 9 bases fit TRBD2. The V gene end was trimmed by 8 bases and the J gene end by 2 bases; junction bases not matched to a gene: 10. The germline gives CDR1 DFQATT, CDR2 SNEGSKA (reference sequence). The CDR3 consists of 15 residues.

This clonotype showed up just a few times. The germline gene is not matched at one end of the junction; a read error may be the cause. The J gene is TRBJ2-1, the V gene TRBV4-3; either TRBD1 or TRBD2 may supply D (5 bases each). This CDR3 region has 16 residues. Germline V gene lookup returns CDR1 LGHNA and CDR2 YSLEER. The CDR3 spells CASSKDGTGRNNEQFF. The CDR3 DNA reads TGCGCCAGCAGCAAAGACGGGACGGGACGAAACAATGAGCAGTTCTTC.

This chain links TRBV12-3 or TRBV12-4 with TRBJ2-3; TRBD2 matches 16 bases. V lost 4 bases, J lost 0 bases, and 10 bases stayed unmatched. This CDR3 is 20 amino acids long. The CDR3 nucleotides read TGTGCCAGCAGTTGGGCGGGACTAGCGGGAGGGGGTAGAAGCACAGATACGCAGTATTTT. Its translation is CASSWAGLAGGGRSTDTQYF.

This clonotype has ten or more counts. The rearrangement joins TRBV2 to TRBJ2-7; 8 bases align to TRBD1. V trimming: 8 bases; J trimming: 4 bases; junction bases outside the gene matches: 7. Germline V gene sequence: CDR1 SNHLY, CDR2 FYNNEI. The CDR3 has 13 amino acids. In nucleotides, the CDR3 is TGTGCCAGCGCAGGGGGCGTCGGTTACGAGCAGTACTTC. Encoded protein: CASAGGVGYEQYF. The entire variable domain, with the rest obtained from reference TRBV2 and TRBJ2-7, is as follows: EPEVTQTPSHQVTQMGQEVILRCVPISNHLYFYWYRQILGQKVEFLVSFYNNEISEKSEIFDDQFSVERPDGSNFTLKIRSTKLEDSAMYFCASAGGVGYEQYFGPGTRLTVT.

The rearrangement joins TRBV6-2 or TRBV6-3 to TRBJ2-7; 13 bases are shared with TRBD2. After removal of 8 bases from V and 3 bases from J, the junction contained 16 bases not matched to a gene. This CDR3 contains 18 residues. In germline, CDR1 is MNHEY, CDR2 SVGEGT. CDR3 sequence (DNA): TGTGCCAGCTATGGACTAGCGGGAGTTTTTAGGGTAAGCTACGAGCAGTACTTC. This sequence encodes CASYGLAGVFRVSYEQYF.

This clonotype was counted between two and nine times. The CDR3 DNA is TGTGCCAGCAGCCAAGGATCAGAGACCCAGTACTTC. It encodes CASSQGSETQYF. This chain joins TRBV3-1 and TRBJ2-5; no firm D call. The CDR3 is made up of 12 amino acids. Trimming left V 1 base short and J 4 bases short, with 4 bases between. CDR1 is LGHDT, CDR2 YNNKEL, per germline (reference sequence).

There are many counts of this clonotype. This chain connects TRBV5-1 to TRBJ2-2; D is unresolved. The V gene's germline CDR1 is SGHRS and CDR2 YFSETQ. V was shortened by 1 base and J by 0 bases, with 10 bases between the two germline ends. The CDR3 totals 16 residues. As DNA, the CDR3 is TGCGCCAGCAGCTTGAACGGCGGAACGAACACCGGGGAGCTGTTTTTT. Amino acid sequence: CASSLNGGTNTGELFF. Using reference TRBV5-1 and TRBJ2-2 for the parts outside the CDR3, the full variable domain is KAGVTQTPRYLIKTRGQQVTLSCSPISGHRSVSWYQQTPGQGLQFLFEYFSETQRNKGNFPGRFSGRQFSNSRSEMNVSTLELGDSALYLCASSLNGGTNTGELFFGEGSRLTVL.

In its sample, this clonotype was seen many times. This chain links TRBV7-2 with TRBJ1-5; TRBD1 might be the D (5 bases). Germline-derived CDR1 and CDR2 are SGHTA and FQGNSA. The length of the CDR3 is 14 residues. V was trimmed by 4 bases and J by 1 base, leaving 8 bases between them. CDR3 sequence reads: CASSYQGSNQPQHF. CDR3 coding DNA: TGTGCCAGCAGCTATCAGGGAAGCAATCAGCCCCAGCATTTT. The full variable domain, rest sourced from reference TRBV7-2 and TRBJ1-5, is GAGVSQSPSNKVTEKGKDVELRCDPISGHTALYWYRQSLGQGLEFLIYFQGNSAPDKSGLPSDRFSAERTGGSVSTLTIQRTQQEDSAVYLCASSYQGSNQPQHFGDGTRLSIL.

This chain's CDR3 is CSAFVTGGNTEAFF. In DNA form, the CDR3 reads TGCAGCGCCTTCGTTACAGGGGGGAACACTGAAGCTTTCTTT. This chain connects TRBV29-1 to TRBJ1-1; 8 nucleotides align to TRBD1. The CDR3 is 14 residues long. Per germline, CDR1 SQVTM and CDR2 ANQGSEA. Losses at the gene ends were 7 bases for V and 1 base for J; bases not matched to a gene: 8.

The chain has TRBV7-9 and TRBJ2-3; 9 bases are a match to TRBD1. CDR1 and CDR2 (germline): SEHNR, FQNEAQ (reference sequence). J lost 5 bases, V lost 4 bases, and 7 bases had no gene match. This CDR3 region has 15 residues. The CDR3 sequence: CASSSVTGGLDTQYF. Here the CDR3 DNA reads TGTGCCAGCAGCTCCGTGACAGGGGGTTTAGATACGCAGTATTTT.

This clonotype was detected only a few times. The chain couples TRBV20-1 to TRBJ2-7, with D tentatively TRBD1 (6 bases). The V gene's germline CDR1 is DFQATT and CDR2 SNEGSKA (reference sequence). The CDR3 sequence is 14 residues long. V was trimmed by 3 bases and J by 2 bases, leaving 14 bases between them. As DNA, the CDR3 is TGCAGTGCTAGTCGCTTACAGGGTCCCTACGAGCAGTACTTC. Protein product: CSASRLQGPYEQYF.

This clonotype was seen only a few times. This chain uses TRBV6-2 or TRBV6-3 with TRBJ2-3; weak D call: TRBD1 (6 bases). This CDR3 comprises 14 residues. Trimming took 5 bases from V and 6 from J, leaving 15 bases between them. Looked up from germline, CDR1 is MNHEY and CDR2 is SVGEGT. The CDR3 reads CASSDGQIGDTQYF. Here the CDR3 DNA reads TGTGCCAGCAGTGACGGACAGATTGGGGATACGCAGTATTTT.